The T cell receptor beta chain described here comes from a study of CXCR3-negative and CXCR3-positive naive CD8 T cells. 5' RACE that incorporated UMI labels was used to prepare the TRB cDNA libraries. TCRdb re-called the 5' RACE reads, yielding one record per CDR3 amino acid sequence without DNA. Its table records about 62,000 distinct CDR3 sequences. The V gene's germline CDR1 is SGHDN and CDR2 FVKESK. The CDR3 runs to 17 residues. The rearrangement uses TRBV14 and TRBJ2-2. The receptor was isolated from a human donor in good health. Some clones in this sample may be carry-over from other donors' samples. The sequencing sample was made of naive CXCR3- CD8+ T cells from blood. Noted subset: CD45RO-CCR7+CD27+CD95- naive CD8+ T cells lacking CXCR3 (TNR3-). The CDR3 loop reads CASSQAYALENTGELFF.